The rows below give T cell receptor beta chains drawn from one sample of a study of Tregs in tolerant kidney transplant recipients. Only in-frame clones appear in the TCRdb table, and some are missing; sequencing was by immunoSEQ multiplex PCR. The sample yields some 57,000 clones, 91% seen once. This specimen consisted of CD8+ T cells from blood (PBMCs), obtained 24 months after the transplant. Receptor source: a human patient who received a combined kidney and bone marrow transplant. The graft donor may account for some of the T cells. Both conserved end residues are part of each CDR3. D genes are given only for firm matches. Not every row has a clone size; where given, it reads once, few, many or a size class.

d_call	v_call	j_call	clone_size	cdr3_nt	cdr3_aa
TRBD1	TRBV4-1	TRBJ1-2	NA	TGCGCCAGCAGCCAGGGACAGGGGACCGCCTATGGCTACACCTTC	CASSQGQGTAYGYTF
NA	TRBV9	TRBJ2-1	few	TGTGCCAGCAGCGTAGGAGGGGAACAGGGTGGGCAGTTCTTC	CASSVGGEQGGQFF
NA	TRBV7-8	TRBJ2-1	NA	TGTGCCAGCATCCACACATTTCCGTACAATGAGCAGTTCTTC	CASIHTFPYNEQFF
TRBD1	TRBV7-9	TRBJ2-7	NA	TGTGCCAGCAGCCCGACAGGGGTCTACGAGCAGTACTTC	CASSPTGVYEQYF
NA	TRBV9	TRBJ2-1	NA	TGTGCCAGCAGCGTAGGATATGGGGCGGTCGATGAGCAGTTCTTC	CASSVGYGAVDEQFF
TRBD1	TRBV9	TRBJ2-7	NA	TGTGCCAGCAGCGTCCGGGACAGAGACTACGAGCAGTACTTC	CASSVRDRDYEQYF
NA	TRBV6-5	TRBJ2-1	NA	TGTGCCAGCAGCTTAGGAAGACAGGAGTTCTTC	CASSLGRQEFF
NA	TRBV9	TRBJ1-2	NA	TGTGCCAGCAGCGTAGGAGAAGCCCTAACTAACTATGGCTACACCTTC	CASSVGEALTNYGYTF
NA	TRBV5-6	TRBJ1-1	NA	TGTGCCAGCAGCTTGGCCGCCAGGAACACTGAAGCTTTCTTT	CASSLAARNTEAFF
NA	TRBV7-9	TRBJ2-7	NA	TGTGCCAGCAGCCCCGCAAGCGGATTCTACGAGCAGTACTTC	CASSPASGFYEQYF
TRBD2	TRBV19	TRBJ2-7	once	TGTGCCAGTAGCTTAGGACTAGCGGGCGTCTACGAGCAGTACTTC	CASSLGLAGVYEQYF
NA	TRBV27	TRBJ2-2	once	TGTGCCACTATGACTAGAAACACCGGGGAGCTGTTTTTT	CATMTRNTGELFF
NA	TRBV6-5	TRBJ2-7	NA	TGTGCCAGCAGGGAAGACAGGTTCCCCTACGAGCAGTACTTC	CASREDRFPYEQYF
NA	TRBV6-6	TRBJ1-1	NA	TGTGCCAGCAGTTACTTCCAGGGGAAGAACACTGAAGCTTTCTTT	CASSYFQGKNTEAFF
TRBD1	TRBV7-8	TRBJ1-2	NA	TGTGCCAGCAGCATAGGGACAGTCCCTAACTATGGCTACACCTTC	CASSIGTVPNYGYTF
NA	TRBV19	TRBJ2-7	NA	TGTGCCAGTACCTGGACAGCGGAAAGCTCCTACGAGCAGTACTTC	CASTWTAESSYEQYF
TRBD1	TRBV5-4	TRBJ2-2	NA	TGTGCCAGCAGCTTGTCCGGGACAGGGAAAGTGACCGGGGAGCTGTTTTTT	CASSLSGTGKVTGELFF
TRBD2	TRBV5-6	TRBJ2-7	NA	TGTGCCAGCAGCCTGACTAGCGGGGCCTACGAGCAGTACTTC	CASSLTSGAYEQYF
NA	TRBV4-1	TRBJ1-4	medium-sized	TGCGCCAGCAGCTCGCCACGGGGGGCGCTTGAAAAACTGTTTTTT	CASSSPRGALEKLFF
NA	TRBV4-1	TRBJ2-7	NA	TGCGCCAGCAGCCAAGATTCGACAGGATACTACGAGCAGTACTTC	CASSQDSTGYYEQYF
NA	TRBV9	TRBJ2-7	NA	TGTGCCAGCAGCCTCGGTTCAGGCTACGAGCAGTACTTC	CASSLGSGYEQYF
NA	TRBV6-5	TRBJ2-2	NA	TGTGCCAGCAGTCAATACGACACCAACACCGGGGAGCTGTTTTTT	CASSQYDTNTGELFF
TRBD2	TRBV9	TRBJ2-3	NA	TGTGCCAGCAGCGTAGTGGCTAGCGGGGGCACAGATACGCAGTATTTT	CASSVVASGGTDTQYF
NA	TRBV19	TRBJ2-7	once	TGTGCCAGTAGTATAGACGGCTACGAGCAGTACTTC	CASSIDGYEQYF
NA	TRBV5-1	TRBJ2-1	NA	TGCGCCAGCAGCTTGGCCTGGGGGGGGCCAAGAGGTGAGCAGTTCTTC	CASSLAWGGPRGEQFF
NA	TRBV5-8	TRBJ2-7	NA	TGTGCCAGCAGCTGGGGGGTTGAGGCCTACGAGCAGTACTTC	CASSWGVEAYEQYF
NA	TRBV27	TRBJ2-5	NA	TGTGCCAGCAGTGCAGCCAGGGAGACCCAGTACTTC	CASSAARETQYF
TRBD2	TRBV7-2	TRBJ2-7	NA	TGTGCCAGCAGCTCGGGACTAGCGGGGGCGCAAAGCTCCTACGAGCAGTACTTC	CASSSGLAGAQSSYEQYF
TRBD2	TRBV7-9	TRBJ2-1	NA	TGTGCCAGCAGCTTAGCCCCGGGACTAGCGGCCTCCTACAATGAGCAGTTCTTC	CASSLAPGLAASYNEQFF
NA	TRBV4-2	TRBJ2-3	NA	TGTGCCAGCAGCCAATCGCTAGCGTCAGATACGCAGTATTTT	CASSQSLASDTQYF
TRBD2	TRBV7-3	TRBJ2-5	NA	TGTGCCAGCAGCTTCGGGGGGATACAAGAGACCCAGTACTTC	CASSFGGIQETQYF
NA	TRBV9	TRBJ2-2	NA	TGTGCCAGCAGCGTAACCTCATATACTAGTAACACCGGGGAGCTGTTTTTT	CASSVTSYTSNTGELFF
TRBD2	TRBV2	TRBJ2-1	NA	TGTGCCAGCAGTGACGGGACTAGCTACTACAATGAGCAGTTCTTC	CASSDGTSYYNEQFF
NA	TRBV21-1	TRBJ2-1	once	TGTGCCAGCAGCAAAGAGGGACTAGCGGGAGTAGGTTGTGAGCAGTTCTTC	CASSKEGLAGVGCEQFF
NA	TRBV9	TRBJ2-2	NA	TGTGCCAGCAGCATTCTCGGGGTGGACACCGGGGAGCTGTTTTTT	CASSILGVDTGELFF
TRBD1	TRBV5-6	TRBJ1-1	NA	TGTGCCAGCAGCTCCCGGGACAGGACTGTCACTGAAGCTTTCTTT	CASSSRDRTVTEAFF
TRBD1	TRBV7-2	TRBJ1-2	NA	TGTGCCAGCAGAAGGGACAGCTTTTTATTCTATGGCTACACCTTC	CASRRDSFLFYGYTF
NA	TRBV23-1	TRBJ2-5	NA	TGCGCCAGCAAACCAAAGGGCATCGATGCCGGGATGGAAGAGACCCAGTACTTC	CASKPKGIDAGMEETQYF
NA	TRBV2	TRBJ2-7	few	TGTGCCTCCCGGGGATTCGAGCAGTACTTC	CASRGFEQYF